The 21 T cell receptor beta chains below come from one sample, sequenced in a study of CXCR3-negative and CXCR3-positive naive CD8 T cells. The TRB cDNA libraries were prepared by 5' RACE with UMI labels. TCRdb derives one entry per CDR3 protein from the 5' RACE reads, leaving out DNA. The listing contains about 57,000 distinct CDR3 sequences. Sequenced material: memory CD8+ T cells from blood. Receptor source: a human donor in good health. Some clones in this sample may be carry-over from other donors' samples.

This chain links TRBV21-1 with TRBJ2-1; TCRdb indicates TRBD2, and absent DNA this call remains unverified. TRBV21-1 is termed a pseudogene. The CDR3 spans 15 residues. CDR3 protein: CASSNNAGPYNEQFF.

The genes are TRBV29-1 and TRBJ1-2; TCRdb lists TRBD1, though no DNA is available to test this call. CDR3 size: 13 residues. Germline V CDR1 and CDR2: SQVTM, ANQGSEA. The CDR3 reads CSGFLPGNYGYTF. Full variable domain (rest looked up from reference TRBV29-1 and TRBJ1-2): SAVISQKPSRDICQRGTSLTIQCQVDSQVTMMFWYRQQPGQSLTLIATANQGSEATYESGFVIDKFPISRPNLTFSTLTVSNMSPEDSSIYLCSGFLPGNYGYTFGSGTRLTVV.

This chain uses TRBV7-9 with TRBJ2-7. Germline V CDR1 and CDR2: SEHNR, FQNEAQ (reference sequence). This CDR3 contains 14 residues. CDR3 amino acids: CASSPSHRAYEQYF. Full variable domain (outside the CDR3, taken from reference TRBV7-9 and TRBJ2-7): DTGVSQNPRHKITKRGQNVTFRCDPISEHNRLYWYRQTLGQGPEFLTYFQNEAQLEKSRLLSDRFSAERPKGSFSTLEIQRTEQGDSAMYLCASSPSHRAYEQYFGPGTRLTVT.

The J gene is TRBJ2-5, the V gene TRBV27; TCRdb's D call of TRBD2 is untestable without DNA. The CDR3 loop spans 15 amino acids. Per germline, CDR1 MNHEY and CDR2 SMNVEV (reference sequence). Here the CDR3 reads CASRKMDSGREIQYF.

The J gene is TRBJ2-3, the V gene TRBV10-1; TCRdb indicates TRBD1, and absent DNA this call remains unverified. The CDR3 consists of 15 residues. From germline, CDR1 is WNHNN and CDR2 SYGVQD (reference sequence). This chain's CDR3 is CASSLLGTRTDTQYF.

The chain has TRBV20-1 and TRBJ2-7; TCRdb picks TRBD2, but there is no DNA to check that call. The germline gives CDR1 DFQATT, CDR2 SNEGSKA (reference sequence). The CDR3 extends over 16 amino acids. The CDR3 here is CSARDFQLAGGLEQYF.

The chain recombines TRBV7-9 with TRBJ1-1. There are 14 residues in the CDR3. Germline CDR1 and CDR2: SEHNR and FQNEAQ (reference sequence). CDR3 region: CASSLITVNTEAFF.

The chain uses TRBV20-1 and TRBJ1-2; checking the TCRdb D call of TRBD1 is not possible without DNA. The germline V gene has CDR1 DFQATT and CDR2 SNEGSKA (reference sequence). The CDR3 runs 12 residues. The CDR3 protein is CSAPQGGVGYTF.

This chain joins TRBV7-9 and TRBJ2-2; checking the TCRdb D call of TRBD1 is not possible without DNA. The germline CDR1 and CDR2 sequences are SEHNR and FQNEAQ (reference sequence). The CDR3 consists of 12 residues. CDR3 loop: CASSLRGGELFF.

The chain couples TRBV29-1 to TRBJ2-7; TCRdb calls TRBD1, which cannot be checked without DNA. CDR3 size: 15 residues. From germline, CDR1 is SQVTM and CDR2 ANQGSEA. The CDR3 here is CSVEEGPGPYGEQYF.

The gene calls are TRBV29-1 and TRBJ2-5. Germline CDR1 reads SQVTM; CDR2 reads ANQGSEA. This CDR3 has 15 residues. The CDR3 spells CSVEVGGSFQETQYF.

CDR3 sequence: CASSVRGGSNQPQHF. The genes are TRBV28 and TRBJ1-5; TCRdb reports TRBD1, a call that lacks DNA to check it against. CDR1 and CDR2 (germline): MDHEN, SYDVKM. This CDR3 has 15 amino acids.

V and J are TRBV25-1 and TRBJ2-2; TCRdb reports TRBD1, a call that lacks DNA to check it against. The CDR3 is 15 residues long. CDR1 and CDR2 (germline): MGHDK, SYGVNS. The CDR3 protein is CASSDWGARTGELFF. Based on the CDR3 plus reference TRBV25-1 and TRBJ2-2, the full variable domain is EADIYQTPRYLVIGTGKKITLECSQTMGHDKMYWYQQDPGMELHLIHYSYGVNSTEKGDLSSESTVSRIRTEHFPLTLESARPSHTSQYLCASSDWGARTGELFFGEGSRLTVL.

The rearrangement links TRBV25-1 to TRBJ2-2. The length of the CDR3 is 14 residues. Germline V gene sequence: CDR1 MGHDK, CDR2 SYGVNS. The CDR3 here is CASSLTGYTGELFF.

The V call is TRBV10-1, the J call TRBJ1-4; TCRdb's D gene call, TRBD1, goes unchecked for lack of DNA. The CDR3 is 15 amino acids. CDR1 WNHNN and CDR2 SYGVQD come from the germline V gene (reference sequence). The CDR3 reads CASSDPSDRGEKLFF.

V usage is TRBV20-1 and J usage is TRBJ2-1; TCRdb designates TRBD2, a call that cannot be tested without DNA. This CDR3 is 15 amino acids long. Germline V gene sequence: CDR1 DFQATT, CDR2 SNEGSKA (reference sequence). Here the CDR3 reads CSARKTSGIYNEQFF.

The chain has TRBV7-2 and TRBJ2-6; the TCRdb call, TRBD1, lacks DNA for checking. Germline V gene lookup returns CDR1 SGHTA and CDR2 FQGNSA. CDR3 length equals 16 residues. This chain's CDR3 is CASHGQAPSGANVLTF. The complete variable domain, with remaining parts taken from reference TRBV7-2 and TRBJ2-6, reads GAGVSQSPSNKVTEKGKDVELRCDPISGHTALYWYRQSLGQGLEFLIYFQGNSAPDKSGLPSDRFSAERTGGSVSTLTIQRTQQEDSAVYLCASHGQAPSGANVLTFGAGSRLTVL.

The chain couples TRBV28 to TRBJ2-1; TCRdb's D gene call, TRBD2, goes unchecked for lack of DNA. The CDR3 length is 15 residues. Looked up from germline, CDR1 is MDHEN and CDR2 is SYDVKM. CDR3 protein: CASSVAGDMGDEQFF.

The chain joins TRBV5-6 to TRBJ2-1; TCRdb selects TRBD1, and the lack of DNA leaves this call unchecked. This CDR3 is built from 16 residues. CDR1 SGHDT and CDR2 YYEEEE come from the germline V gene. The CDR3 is CASSFLRRDRGNEQFF.

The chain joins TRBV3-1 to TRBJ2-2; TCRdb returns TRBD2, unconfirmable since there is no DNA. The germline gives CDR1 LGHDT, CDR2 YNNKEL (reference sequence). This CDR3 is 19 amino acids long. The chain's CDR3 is CASSHSTTGGTRNTGELFF.

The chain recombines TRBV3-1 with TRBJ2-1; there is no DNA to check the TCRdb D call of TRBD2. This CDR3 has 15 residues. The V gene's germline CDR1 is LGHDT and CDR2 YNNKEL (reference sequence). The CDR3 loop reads CASSQGWSGSNEQFF.